The rows below give T cell receptor beta chains drawn from one sample of a study of T cell repertoires in cytomegalovirus infection. No antigen has been identified for these receptors. MiXCR, run by TCRdb on the reads, gives a single entry per CDR3 protein. The sample carries about 920,000 distinct CDR3 sequences, approximately 31% recorded once. The material was cultured CD8+ T cells from PBMCs, obtained from culture after CMV antigen stimulation. The source is a human donor in good health (CMV status not recorded). Some clones in this sample may be carry-over from other donors' samples. Each CDR3 is given with its conserved first and last residue. A D gene is named only where the DNA matches it firmly. Size is stated for part of the rows, as once, few or many counts, or as a class when the clone is expanded.

clone size	V gene	J gene	D gene	CDR3 protein	CDR3 DNA
-	TRBV7-9	TRBJ1-6	TRBD1	CASRHRTGVRTPLHF	TGTGCCAGCAGACACAGGACAGGGGTTCGAACACCCCTCCACTTT
-	TRBV19	TRBJ2-1	TRBD2	CASSNQLAGPAGEQFF	TGTGCCAGTAGTAACCAACTAGCGGGGCCGGCGGGTGAGCAGTTCTTC
-	TRBV6-2/TRBV6-3	TRBJ1-1	TRBD1	CASSWGAGQLYTEAFF	TGTGCCAGCAGTTGGGGGGCGGGACAGCTGTACACTGAAGCTTTCTTT
-	TRBV7-6	TRBJ2-1	-	CASSHYLVGSYNEQFF	TGTGCTAGCAGCCACTACTTAGTGGGCTCCTACAATGAGCAGTTCTTC
-	TRBV6-6	TRBJ1-2	-	CASSYGGNGYTF	TGTGCCAGCAGTTACGGTGGGAATGGCTACACCTTC
-	TRBV5-1	TRBJ2-3	-	CASSSFKTTDTDTQYF	TGCGCCAGCAGCTCATTTAAGACGACGGACACAGATACGCAGTATTTT
-	TRBV13	TRBJ1-1	-	CASSGSLEAFF	TGTGCCAGCAGCGGGAGTTTAGAAGCTTTCTTT
many	TRBV7-2	TRBJ2-5	-	CASSLNNHRIQETQYF	TGTGCCAGCAGCTTAAACAACCACAGGATCCAAGAGACCCAGTACTTC
-	TRBV7-9	TRBJ2-7	-	CASRPTGFTDEQYF	TGTGCCAGCAGGCCGACAGGATTTACCGACGAGCAGTACTTC
-	TRBV12-3/TRBV12-4	TRBJ2-5	TRBD1	CASRTGTALQETQYF	TGTGCCAGCAGAACCGGGACAGCACTTCAAGAGACCCAGTACTTC
few	TRBV27	TRBJ2-5	-	CASRWTSQETQYF	TGTGCCAGCAGATGGACATCCCAAGAGACCCAGTACTTC
few	TRBV15	TRBJ2-3	TRBD2	CATRNGGTTDTQYF	TGTGCCACCAGGAACGGGGGGACCACAGATACGCAGTATTTT
-	TRBV6-5	TRBJ1-3	-	CASSSRASPRDVGGNTIYF	TGTGCCAGCAGTTCCCGGGCGTCACCGCGGGACGTCGGGGGAAACACCATATATTTT
few	TRBV6-1	TRBJ2-1	-	CASAGVSYNEQFF	TGTGCCAGCGCAGGGGTCTCCTACAATGAGCAGTTCTTC
many	TRBV18	TRBJ2-5	-	CASSIRSEEIQYF	TGTGCCAGCTCAATTCGATCGGAAGAGATCCAGTACTTC
-	TRBV27	TRBJ2-3	TRBD1	CASSSAGGFTDTQYF	TGTGCCAGCAGCTCGGCAGGGGGCTTCACAGATACGCAGTATTTT
many	TRBV7-6	TRBJ2-7	-	CASSTSGGAGGEQYF	TGTGCCAGCAGTACAAGTGGGGGCGCTGGGGGCGAGCAGTACTTC
few	TRBV2	TRBJ2-3	-	CASSEALTSPPDTQYF	TGTGCCAGCAGTGAAGCGCTTACTAGCCCCCCAGATACGCAGTATTTT
-	TRBV12-5	TRBJ1-1	-	CASGFLLLTPSSNTEAFF	TGTGCTAGTGGTTTCTTACTGTTGACACCCTCATCCAACACTGAAGCTTTCTTT
-	TRBV6-2/TRBV6-3	TRBJ2-1	-	CASSYSRDPYNEQFF	TGTGCCAGCAGTTACTCCAGGGACCCATACAATGAGCAGTTCTTC
-	TRBV10-3	TRBJ2-3	-	CAISEDSFTDTQYF	TGTGCCATCAGTGAGGACAGCTTCACAGATACGCAGTATTTT
-	TRBV27	TRBJ2-5	-	CASSLLVGIQETQYF	TGTGCCAGCAGTTTATTGGTGGGGATACAAGAGACCCAGTACTTC
-	TRBV19	TRBJ2-3	-	CASSIRRVSDHTDTQYF	TGTGCCAGTAGTATCCGAAGGGTGAGTGACCACACAGATACGCAGTATTTT
-	TRBV7-9	TRBJ1-2	-	CASSSFIQDLYGYTF	TGTGCCAGCAGCTCATTCATCCAGGACCTCTATGGCTACACCTTC
-	TRBV20-1	TRBJ1-1	-	CSARDLGLGTEAFF	TGCAGTGCTAGAGATTTGGGGTTAGGCACTGAAGCTTTCTTT
-	TRBV10-3	TRBJ2-7	-	CAISESNTFYEQYF	TGTGCCATCAGTGAGTCAAACACATTCTACGAGCAGTACTTC
many	TRBV7-6	TRBJ1-6	-	CASSNFDRYNSPLHF	TGTGCCAGCAGCAACTTCGACAGATATAATTCACCCCTCCACTTT
few	TRBV7-6	TRBJ1-4	-	CASSFDSPERRTNEKLFF	TGTGCCAGCAGCTTCGACTCCCCGGAAAGAAGGACTAATGAAAAACTGTTTTTT
once	TRBV24-1	TRBJ2-5	TRBD1	CATSDWRQGEETQYF	TGTGCCACCAGTGATTGGCGACAGGGAGAAGAGACCCAGTACTTC
-	TRBV4-1	TRBJ2-3	-	CASSQPPPGAGVTDTQYF	TGCGCCAGCAGCCAACCCCCCCCGGGGGCGGGGGTCACAGATACGCAGTATTTT
few	TRBV7-2	TRBJ1-1	-	CASSSFPWGRAEAFF	TGTGCCAGCAGCTCGTTCCCTTGGGGGAGGGCGGAAGCTTTCTTT